This T cell receptor (beta chain) came from a study of blood T cell repertoires in COVID-19. Looking at the study overall: From T cells, B-cell-depleted T cells, or PBMCs came the material, which was cDNA or gDNA.

This CDR3 spans 13 amino acids. V trimming: 7 bases; J trimming: 6 bases; junction bases outside the gene matches: 8. Germline lookup yields CDR1 SQVTM and CDR2 ANQGSEA. Original processing methods: From reference gene primer amplification, estimates of nucleated cell counts were derived. Some clones are missing from TCRdb's copy, which holds only in-frame ones; the method was immunoSEQ multiplex PCR. V and J calls and clone size follow that table, whereas D and trimming were derived from the DNA. The repertoire consists of about 200,000 clones, with around 89% occurring once and the leading ten covering about 8.1%. Which cohort a participant joined came from the clinical history participants gave. What the recovered Cohort 3 donors had was two negative PCRs, clearance, or symptom resolution. A single count supports this clone.

The V and J genes are TRBV29-1 and TRBJ1-1; 10 bases are a match to TRBD1. This receptor was taken from a woman younger than 35 who had recovered from COVID-19. The sample was PBMCs or T cells enriched from blood (not recorded which). The CDR3 region is CSDLSGTGAEAFF. Here the CDR3 DNA reads TGCAGCGACCTCTCCGGGACAGGGGCTGAAGCTTTCTTT.